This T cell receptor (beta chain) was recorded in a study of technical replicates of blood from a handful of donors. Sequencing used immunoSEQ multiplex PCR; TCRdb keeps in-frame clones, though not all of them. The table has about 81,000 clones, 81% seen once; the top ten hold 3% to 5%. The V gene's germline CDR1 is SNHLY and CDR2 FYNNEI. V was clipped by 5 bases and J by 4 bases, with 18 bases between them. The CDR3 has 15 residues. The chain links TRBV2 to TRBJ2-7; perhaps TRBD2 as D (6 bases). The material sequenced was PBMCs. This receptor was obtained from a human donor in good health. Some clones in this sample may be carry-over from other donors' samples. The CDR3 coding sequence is TGTGCCAGCAGTTATTTGCTAGCGAAGACGTACGAGCAGTACTTC. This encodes CASSYLLAKTYEQYF.